A single sample gave rise to the 10 T cell receptor beta chains below, sequenced in a study of T cells after yellow fever vaccination. One entry per CDR3 protein results from TCRdb running MiXCR on the 5' RACE reads. Among some 390,000 distinct CDR3 sequences listed, roughly a sixth were seen once. The sample in question was PBMCs, obtained before the yellow fever booster vaccination. Source of these receptors: a man aged 18 to 35 who received the YFV17D yellow fever vaccine.

This clonotype showed up just a few times. The J gene is TRBJ2-3, the V gene TRBV30; possible D gene TRBD1, 5 bases. The V gene lost 3 bases and the J gene lost 4 bases, with 11 bases spanning the gap. From germline, CDR1 is GTSNPN and CDR2 SVGIG (reference sequence). This CDR3 region has 13 residues. CDR3 DNA: TGTGCCTGGAGGGACACCCTCTCAGATACGCAGTATTTT. Protein sequence: CAWRDTLSDTQYF.

This rearrangement joins TRBV6-5 to TRBJ2-5, with a possible D match to TRBD2 (6 bases). CDR1 and CDR2 from the germline V gene are MNHEY and SVGAGI. This CDR3 has 16 amino acids. The V and J ends lost 0 bases and 7 bases respectively, with 18 bases between them. The CDR3, as DNA: TGTGCCAGCAGTTACTCGATTCTCGGCGCGGGGTGGACCCAGTACTTC. Translating it yields CASSYSILGAGWTQYF.

This clonotype was seen only a few times. The rearrangement links TRBV6-5 to TRBJ2-3; D gene uncertain. CDR3 length: 14 amino acids. Trimming took off 6 bases at V and 5 bases at J, with 15 bases between the two ends. CDR1 and CDR2 from the germline V gene are MNHEY and SVGAGI. Here the CDR3 reads CASSLGPAQDTQYF. The CDR3 nucleotides are TGTGCCAGCAGCTTGGGCCCGGCGCAAGATACGCAGTATTTT.

This clonotype came up a few times. The chain employs TRBV7-2 and TRBJ1-4; D not certain. This CDR3 contains 14 residues. The germline CDR1 and CDR2 sequences are SGHTA and FQGNSA. V lost 2 bases and J lost 5, with 9 bases in between. CDR3 residues: CASSLRRHNEKLFF. CDR3 DNA: TGTGCCAGCAGCTTAAGGCGGCACAATGAAAAACTGTTTTTT.

In its sample, this clonotype was seen a few times. The gene calls are TRBV7-2 and TRBJ1-1; D unclear. V gave up 1 base and J gave up 6 bases, with 9 bases separating them. From germline, CDR1 is SGHTA and CDR2 FQGNSA. CDR3 length: 13 amino acids. The CDR3 bases are TGTGCCAGCAGCTTAGATTCCGGGGCTGAAGCTTTCTTT. It codes for CASSLDSGAEAFF. Complete variable domain (other parts from reference TRBV7-2 and TRBJ1-1): GAGVSQSPSNKVTEKGKDVELRCDPISGHTALYWYRQSLGQGLEFLIYFQGNSAPDKSGLPSDRFSAERTGGSVSTLTIQRTQQEDSAVYLCASSLDSGAEAFFGQGTRLTVV.

This clonotype showed up just a few times. This rearrangement joins TRBV4-2 to TRBJ1-6, with D possibly TRBD1 on 6 matching bases. The CDR3 totals 15 residues. Germline V CDR1 and CDR2: LGHNA, YNFKEQ. The germline V and J ends were trimmed by 0 bases and 8 bases, with 11 bases remaining between them. CDR3 DNA: TGTGCCAGCAGCCAAGACAGGGGAGGCGATTCACCCCTCCACTTT. Its translation is CASSQDRGGDSPLHF.

This clonotype was seen only a few times. The chain recombines TRBV6-5 with TRBJ2-2; D call uncertain. Trimming took off 8 bases at V and 1 base at J, with 11 bases between the two ends. Germline CDR1 reads MNHEY; CDR2 reads SVGAGI. This CDR3 region has 14 residues. CDR3 DNA sequence: TGTGCCAGCCGAAGAGCGATGAACACCGGGGAGCTGTTTTTT. Translated, it gives CASRRAMNTGELFF.

V is TRBV12-3 or TRBV12-4 and J is TRBJ2-1, with D perhaps TRBD2 (7 bases). Trimming pared 7 bases from V and 3 bases from J, leaving 19 bases between. This CDR3 is 16 amino acids long. The chain's CDR3 is CASMESAGALYNEQFF. DNA for the CDR3: TGTGCCAGCATGGAATCCGCGGGGGCCCTCTACAATGAGCAGTTCTTC.

A few counts support this clonotype. This sequence joins TRBV5-1 and TRBJ1-1, with D maybe TRBD1 (5 bases). Trimming took off 3 bases at V and 1 base at J, with 16 bases between the two ends. Germline lookup yields CDR1 SGHRS and CDR2 YFSETQ. The CDR3 is 16 residues long. CDR3 amino acids: CASSSQAAGRNTEAFF. The CDR3 DNA follows: TGCGCCAGCAGCTCACAAGCGGCGGGACGGAACACTGAAGCTTTCTTT.

This clonotype was seen only a few times. The chain joins TRBV12-3 or TRBV12-4 to TRBJ1-1; D might be TRBD1 (6 bases). Trimming left V 7 bases short and J 1 base short, with 16 bases between. The length of the CDR3 is 15 residues. As DNA, the CDR3 is TGTGCCAGCACCCTCCACAGAGGGGGGAACACTGAAGCTTTCTTT. Residues: CASTLHRGGNTEAFF.